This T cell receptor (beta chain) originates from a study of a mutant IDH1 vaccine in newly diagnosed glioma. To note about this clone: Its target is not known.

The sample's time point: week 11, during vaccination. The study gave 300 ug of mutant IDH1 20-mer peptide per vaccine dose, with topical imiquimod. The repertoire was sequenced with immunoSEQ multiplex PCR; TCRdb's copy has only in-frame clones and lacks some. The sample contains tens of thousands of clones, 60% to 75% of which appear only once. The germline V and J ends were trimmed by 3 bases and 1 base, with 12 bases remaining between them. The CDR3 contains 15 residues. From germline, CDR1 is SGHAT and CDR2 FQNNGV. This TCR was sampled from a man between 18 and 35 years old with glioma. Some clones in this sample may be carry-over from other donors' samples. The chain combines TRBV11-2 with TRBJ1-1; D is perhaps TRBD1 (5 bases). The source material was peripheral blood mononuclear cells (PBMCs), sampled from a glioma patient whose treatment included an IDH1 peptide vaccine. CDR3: CASSFLPGGNTEAFF. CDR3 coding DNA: TGTGCCAGCAGCTTCCTCCCCGGGGGGAACACTGAAGCTTTCTTT. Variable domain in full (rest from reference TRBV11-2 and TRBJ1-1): EAGVAQSPRYKIIEKRQSVAFWCNPISGHATLYWYQQILGQGPKLLIQFQNNGVVDDSQLPKDRFSAERLKGVDSTLKIQPAKLEDSAVYLCASSFLPGGNTEAFFGQGTRLTVV.